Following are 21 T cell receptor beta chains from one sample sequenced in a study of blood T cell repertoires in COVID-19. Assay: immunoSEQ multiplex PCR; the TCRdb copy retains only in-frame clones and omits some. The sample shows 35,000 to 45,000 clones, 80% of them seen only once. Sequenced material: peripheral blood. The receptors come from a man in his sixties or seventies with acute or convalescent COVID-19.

Here the CDR3 reads CASSYSGGETQYF. CDR3 nucleotide sequence: TGTGCCAGCAGTTACTCGGGGGGGGAGACCCAGTACTTC. The chain combines TRBV6-6 with TRBJ2-5; the match to TRBD2 covers 7 bases. Germline CDR1 is MNHNY and CDR2 is SVGAGI (reference sequence). V trimming: 0 bases; J trimming: 5 bases; junction bases outside the gene matches: 0. The CDR3 runs 13 residues.

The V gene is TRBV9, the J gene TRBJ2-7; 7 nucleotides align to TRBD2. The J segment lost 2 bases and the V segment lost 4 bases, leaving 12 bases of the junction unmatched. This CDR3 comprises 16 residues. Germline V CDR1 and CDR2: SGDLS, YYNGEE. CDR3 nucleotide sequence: TGTGCCAGCAGCCCTCAGCGGGAAACAGGAGCCTACGAGCAGTACTTC. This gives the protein CASSPQRETGAYEQYF. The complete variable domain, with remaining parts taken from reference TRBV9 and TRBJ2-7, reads DSGVTQTPKHLITATGQRVTLRCSPRSGDLSVYWYQQSLDQGLQFLIQYYNGEERAKGNILERFSAQQFPDLHSELNLSSLELGDSALYFCASSPQRETGAYEQYFGPGTRLTVT.

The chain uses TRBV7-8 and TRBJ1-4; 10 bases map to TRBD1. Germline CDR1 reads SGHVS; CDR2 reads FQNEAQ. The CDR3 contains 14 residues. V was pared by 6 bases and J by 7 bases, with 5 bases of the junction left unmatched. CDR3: CASRKDRGSEKLFF. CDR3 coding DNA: TGTGCCAGCAGGAAGGACAGGGGGAGTGAAAAACTGTTTTTT.

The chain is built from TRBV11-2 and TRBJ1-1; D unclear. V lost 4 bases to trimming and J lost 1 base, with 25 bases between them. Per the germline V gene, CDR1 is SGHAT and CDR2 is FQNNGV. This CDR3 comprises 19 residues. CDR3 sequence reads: CASSSSHTYLSRQNTEAFF. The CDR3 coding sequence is TGTGCCAGCAGCTCATCGCACACATACCTATCTCGACAGAACACTGAAGCTTTCTTT.

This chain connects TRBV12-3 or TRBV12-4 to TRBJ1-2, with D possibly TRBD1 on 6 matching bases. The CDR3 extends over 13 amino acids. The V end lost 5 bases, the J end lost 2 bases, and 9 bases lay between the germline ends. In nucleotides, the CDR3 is TGTGCCAGCAGTCGGGACACCAACTATGGCTACACCTTC. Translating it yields CASSRDTNYGYTF.

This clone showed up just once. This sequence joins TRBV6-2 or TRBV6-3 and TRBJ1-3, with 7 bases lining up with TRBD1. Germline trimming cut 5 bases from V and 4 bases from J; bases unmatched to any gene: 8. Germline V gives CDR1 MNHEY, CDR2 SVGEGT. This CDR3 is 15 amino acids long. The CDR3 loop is CASSLQGLPGNTIYF. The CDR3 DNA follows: TGTGCCAGCAGTCTACAGGGGCTCCCGGGAAACACCATATATTTT.

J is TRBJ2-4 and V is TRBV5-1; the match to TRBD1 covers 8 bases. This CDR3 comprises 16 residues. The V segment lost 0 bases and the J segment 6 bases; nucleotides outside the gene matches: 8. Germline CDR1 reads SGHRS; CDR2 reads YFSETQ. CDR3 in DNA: TGCGCCAGCAGCTTGGGGGACAGGACCCCTCTAAACATTCAGTACTTC. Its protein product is CASSLGDRTPLNIQYF. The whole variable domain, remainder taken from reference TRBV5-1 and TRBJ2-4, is KAGVTQTPRYLIKTRGQQVTLSCSPISGHRSVSWYQQTPGQGLQFLFEYFSETQRNKGNFPGRFSGRQFSNSRSEMNVSTLELGDSALYLCASSLGDRTPLNIQYFGAGTRLSVL.

The CDR3 reads CASSIDRAKNIQYF. As DNA, the CDR3 is TGTGCCAGTAGTATTGACAGGGCCAAAAACATTCAGTACTTC. The chain combines TRBV19 with TRBJ2-4; the D gene is possibly TRBD1 (6 bases). The CDR3 is made up of 14 amino acids. In germline, CDR1 is LNHDA, CDR2 SQIVND (reference sequence). V was clipped by 3 bases and J by 1 base, with 7 bases between them.

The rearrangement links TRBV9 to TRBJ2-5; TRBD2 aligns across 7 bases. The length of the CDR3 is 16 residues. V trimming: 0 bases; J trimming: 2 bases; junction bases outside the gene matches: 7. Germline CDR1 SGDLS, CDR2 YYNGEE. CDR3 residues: CASSVGGAGIQETQYF. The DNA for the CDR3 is TGTGCCAGCAGCGTAGGGGGAGCGGGGATACAAGAGACCCAGTACTTC.

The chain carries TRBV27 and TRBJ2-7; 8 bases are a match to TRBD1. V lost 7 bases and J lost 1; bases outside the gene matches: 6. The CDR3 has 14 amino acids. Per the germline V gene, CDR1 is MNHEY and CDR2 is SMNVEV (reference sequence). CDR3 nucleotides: TGTGCCAGCAATAAACAGGGGGAATCCTACGAGCAGTACTTC. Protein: CASNKQGESYEQYF.

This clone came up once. The CDR3 sequence is CASSRGGQLAKNIQYF. The CDR3 DNA follows: TGCGCCAGCAGCCGAGGGGGACAACTAGCCAAAAACATTCAGTACTTC. J is TRBJ2-4 and V is TRBV5-1, with D maybe TRBD1 (6 bases). V was trimmed by 4 bases and J by 0 bases, leaving 14 bases between them. This CDR3 is 16 amino acids long. The germline CDR1 and CDR2 sequences are SGHRS and YFSETQ.

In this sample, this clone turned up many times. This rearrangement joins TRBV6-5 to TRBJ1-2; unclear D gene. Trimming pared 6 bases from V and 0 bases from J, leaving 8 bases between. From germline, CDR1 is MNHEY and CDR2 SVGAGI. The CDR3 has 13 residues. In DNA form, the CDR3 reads TGTGCCAGCAGCCCAGGCCCTAACTATGGCTACACCTTC. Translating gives CASSPGPNYGYTF.

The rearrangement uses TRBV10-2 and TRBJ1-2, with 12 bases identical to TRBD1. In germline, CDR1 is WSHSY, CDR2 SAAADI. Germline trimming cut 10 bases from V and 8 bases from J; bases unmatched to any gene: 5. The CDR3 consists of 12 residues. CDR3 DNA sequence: TGCGCCACCCGGGACAGGGGGCGAGGCTACACCTTC. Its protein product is CATRDRGRGYTF.

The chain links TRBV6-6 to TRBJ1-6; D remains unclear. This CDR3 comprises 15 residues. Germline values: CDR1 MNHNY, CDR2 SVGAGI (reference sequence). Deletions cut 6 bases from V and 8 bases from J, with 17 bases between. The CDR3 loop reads CASSSLGLGDSPLHF. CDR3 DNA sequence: TGTGCCAGCAGCTCCCTCGGCCTCGGGGATTCACCCCTCCACTTT.

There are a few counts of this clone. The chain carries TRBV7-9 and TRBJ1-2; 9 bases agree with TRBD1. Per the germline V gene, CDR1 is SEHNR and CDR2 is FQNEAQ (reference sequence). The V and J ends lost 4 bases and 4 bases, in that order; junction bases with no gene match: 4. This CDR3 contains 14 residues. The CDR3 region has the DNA TGTGCCAGCAGCTCCGGGACAGGGAGCTATGGCTACACCTTC. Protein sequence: CASSSGTGSYGYTF.

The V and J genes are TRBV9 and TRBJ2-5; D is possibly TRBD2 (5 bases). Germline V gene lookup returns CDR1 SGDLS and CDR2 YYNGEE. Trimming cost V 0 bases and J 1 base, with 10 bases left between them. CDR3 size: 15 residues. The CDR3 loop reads CASSVGPGSQETQYF. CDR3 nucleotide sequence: TGTGCCAGCAGCGTAGGGCCGGGGAGCCAAGAGACCCAGTACTTC.

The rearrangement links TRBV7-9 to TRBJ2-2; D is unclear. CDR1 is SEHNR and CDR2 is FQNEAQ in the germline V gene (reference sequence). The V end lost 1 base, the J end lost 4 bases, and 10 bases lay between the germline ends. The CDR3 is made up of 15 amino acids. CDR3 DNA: TGTGCCAGCAGCTTAGATGGCGGAAGCACCGGGGAGCTGTTTTTT. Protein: CASSLDGGSTGELFF.

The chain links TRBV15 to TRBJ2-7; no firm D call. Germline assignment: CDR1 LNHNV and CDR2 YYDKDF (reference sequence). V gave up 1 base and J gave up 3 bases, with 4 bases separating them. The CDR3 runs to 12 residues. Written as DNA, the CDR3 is TGTGCCACCAGCAGAGGCTACTACGAGCAGTACTTC. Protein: CATSRGYYEQYF.

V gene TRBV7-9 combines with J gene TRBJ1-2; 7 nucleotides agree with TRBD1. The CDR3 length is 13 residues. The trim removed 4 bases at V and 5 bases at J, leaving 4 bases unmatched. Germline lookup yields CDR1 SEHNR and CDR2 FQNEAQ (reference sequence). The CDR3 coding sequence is TGTGCCAGCAGCTCCGGGACAGCTTATGGCTACACCTTC. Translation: CASSSGTAYGYTF. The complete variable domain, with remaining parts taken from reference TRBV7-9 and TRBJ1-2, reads DTGVSQNPRHKITKRGQNVTFRCDPISEHNRLYWYRQTLGQGPEFLTYFQNEAQLEKSRLLSDRFSAERPKGSFSTLEIQRTEQGDSAMYLCASSSGTAYGYTFGSGTRLTVV.

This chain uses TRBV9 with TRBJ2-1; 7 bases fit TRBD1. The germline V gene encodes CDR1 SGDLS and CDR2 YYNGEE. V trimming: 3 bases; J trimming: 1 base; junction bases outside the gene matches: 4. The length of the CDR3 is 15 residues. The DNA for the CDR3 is TGTGCCAGCAGCGGAGGACAGGTTTCCTACAATGAGCAGTTCTTC. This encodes CASSGGQVSYNEQFF.

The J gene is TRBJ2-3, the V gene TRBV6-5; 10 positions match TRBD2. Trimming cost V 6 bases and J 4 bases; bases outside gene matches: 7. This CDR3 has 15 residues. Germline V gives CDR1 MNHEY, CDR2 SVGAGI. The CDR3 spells CASRSQAGGPDTQYF. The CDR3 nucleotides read TGTGCCAGCAGATCTCAAGCGGGGGGGCCAGATACGCAGTATTTT.